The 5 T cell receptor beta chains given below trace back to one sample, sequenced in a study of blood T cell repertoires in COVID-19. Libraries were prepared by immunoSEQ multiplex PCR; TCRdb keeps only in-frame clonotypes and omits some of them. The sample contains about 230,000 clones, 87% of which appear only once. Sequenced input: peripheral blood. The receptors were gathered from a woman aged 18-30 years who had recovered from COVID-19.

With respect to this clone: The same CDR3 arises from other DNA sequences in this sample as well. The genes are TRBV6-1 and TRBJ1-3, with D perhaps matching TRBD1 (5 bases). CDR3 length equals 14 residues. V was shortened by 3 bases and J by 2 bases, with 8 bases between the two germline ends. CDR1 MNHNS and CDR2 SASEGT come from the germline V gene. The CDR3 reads CASSEGGAGNTIYF. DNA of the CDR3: TGTGCCAGCAGTGAGGGGGGGGCTGGAAACACCATATATTTT.

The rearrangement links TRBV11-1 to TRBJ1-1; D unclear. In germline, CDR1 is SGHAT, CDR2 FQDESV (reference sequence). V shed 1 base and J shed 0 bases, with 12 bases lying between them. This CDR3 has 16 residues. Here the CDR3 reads CASSLEFRSVNTEAFF. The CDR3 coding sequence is TGTGCCAGCAGCTTAGAGTTTCGGTCCGTGAACACTGAAGCTTTCTTT.

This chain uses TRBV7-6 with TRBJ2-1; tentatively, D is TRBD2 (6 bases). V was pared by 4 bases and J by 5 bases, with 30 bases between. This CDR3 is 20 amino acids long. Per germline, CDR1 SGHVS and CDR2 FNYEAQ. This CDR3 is CASSWGGTARERTSHNEQFF. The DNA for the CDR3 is TGTGCCAGCAGCTGGGGCGGGACCGCACGAGAACGCACCTCTCACAATGAGCAGTTCTTC.

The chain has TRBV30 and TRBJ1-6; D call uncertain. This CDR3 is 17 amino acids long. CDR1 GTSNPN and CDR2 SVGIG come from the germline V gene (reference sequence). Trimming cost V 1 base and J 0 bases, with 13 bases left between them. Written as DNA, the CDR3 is TGTGCCTGGAGTGAGAGAAAATACAGCTCCTATAATTCACCCCTCCACTTT. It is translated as CAWSERKYSSYNSPLHF.

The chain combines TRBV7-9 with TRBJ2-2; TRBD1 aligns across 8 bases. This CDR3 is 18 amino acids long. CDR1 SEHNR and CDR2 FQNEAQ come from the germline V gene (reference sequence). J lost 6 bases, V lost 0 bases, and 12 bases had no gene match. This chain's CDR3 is CASSLAGQGARRSGELFF. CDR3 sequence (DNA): TGTGCCAGCAGCTTAGCTGGTCAGGGGGCAAGGAGGTCCGGGGAGCTGTTTTTT. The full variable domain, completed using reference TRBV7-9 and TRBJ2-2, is DTGVSQNPRHKITKRGQNVTFRCDPISEHNRLYWYRQTLGQGPEFLTYFQNEAQLEKSRLLSDRFSAERPKGSFSTLEIQRTEQGDSAMYLCASSLAGQGARRSGELFFGEGSRLTVL.